This T cell receptor beta chain came from a study of CD8 T cells in ankylosing spondylitis (TCRdb year 2017). Context from the whole study: T cell receptor beta repertoires were profiled in healthy donors and ankylosing spondylitis patients so that disease-linked TCR variants could be found. The whole study cohort included 108 healthy donors and some 27 ankylosing spondylitis patients. Samples of peripheral blood were taken, and for ankylosing spondylitis patients, synovial fluid was collected as well.

This clonotype was seen a few times. Its antigen remains undetermined. One base away there is no much larger clone; base qualities are not given. Unmatched junction bases come to 10, with V trimmed by 6 bases and J by 6 bases. The CDR1 and CDR2 encoded by the germline V gene (reference sequence) are DFQATT and SNEGSKA. The CDR3 goes from the cysteine to the phenylalanine over 13 residues. Just the 39-base CDR3 DNA is kept, in frame starting at base 1. TCRdb names Illumina HiSeq 2500 as the instrument used. Quantitative 5'-RACE with molecular barcodes was used to prepare TCR beta libraries. Turning to the authors' computational methods: A new computational method, built on a probabilistic model of VDJ rearrangement, was used to identify disease-linked TCR variants. Through fastp at Q25 and MiXCR, TCRdb rebuilt clones from the public reads, retaining in-frame beta chains. Identical CDR3 proteins give one entry, which carries the most common genes and DNA. The V and J calls and clone size are TCRdb's, not the authors'. The sample table lists 700,000 to 850,000 distinct CDR3 sequences, about 10% of them with a count of one. About 0.5% of the sample is held by the ten biggest clonotypes.

What the research found in general, with its limitations: A TCR beta motif made up of several highly homologous amino acid variants appeared to be characteristic of blood from ankylosing spondylitis patients. Some motif variants had previously been reported in the synovial fluid and blood of reactive arthritis patients, which suggests shared mechanisms of disease initiation. Significant enrichment of the disease-linked clones was reported in matched synovial fluid samples from ankylosing spondylitis patients. In peripheral blood, the disease-linked clones were found at relatively low frequencies and had a CD8+ phenotype.

The rearrangement combines TRBV20-1 with TRBJ2-7, with TRBD2 matching 8 junction bases. Sequences were obtained from blood, either unsorted or a sorted T cell fraction (not recorded which). The sequence derives from a male donor with ankylosing spondylitis. CDR3 protein: CSASGTSNSEQYF. The DNA is as follows: TGCAGTGCGTCCGGGACTAGTAATAGCGAGCAGTACTTC.